These T cell receptor beta chains were read from a single sample in a study of blood T cell repertoires in COVID-19. TCRdb's copy holds only in-frame clones and misses some; the assay was immunoSEQ multiplex PCR. The repertoire holds 60,000 to 65,000 clones, with about 74% as singletons. Sequenced input: peripheral blood. The receptor set was obtained from a woman older than 75 with acute or convalescent COVID-19. Both conserved end residues are part of each CDR3. D genes are given only for firm matches. A clone size is listed for some rows: how often the clone was seen (once, few, many), or a class if it is expanded.

J	V	size	D	CDR3	DNA
TRBJ2-3	TRBV7-2	-	TRBD2	CASSLRLAGSTDTQYF	TGTGCCAGCAGCCTCAGACTAGCGGGCAGCACAGATACGCAGTATTTT
TRBJ1-4	TRBV6-2/TRBV6-3	-	-	CASSDRKSPVNEKLFF	TGTGCCAGCAGTGACAGAAAGTCTCCGGTCAATGAAAAACTGTTTTTT
TRBJ2-4	TRBV11-2	-	-	CASSRTRGNIQYF	TGTGCCAGCAGCCGGACGAGAGGGAACATTCAGTACTTC
TRBJ1-1	TRBV6-6	-	-	CASSYPGGGGTEAFF	TGTGCCAGCAGTTACCCCGGAGGGGGAGGGACTGAAGCTTTCTTT
TRBJ2-3	TRBV6-1	-	-	CASSEFRLSTDTQYF	TGTGCCAGCAGTGAATTTCGGTTAAGCACAGATACGCAGTATTTT
TRBJ1-5	TRBV6-1	-	TRBD1	CASRERTGWDYSNQPQHF	TGTGCCAGCAGAGAACGGACAGGGTGGGATTATAGCAATCAGCCCCAGCATTTT
TRBJ2-2	TRBV19	-	TRBD2	CASSGTSGLIVTGELFF	TGTGCCAGTAGCGGGACTAGCGGCCTAATTGTCACCGGGGAGCTGTTTTTT
TRBJ1-5	TRBV28	-	-	CASSLWAGHSNQPQHF	TGTGCCAGCAGTTTATGGGCAGGCCATAGCAATCAGCCCCAGCATTTT
TRBJ1-5	TRBV6-5	once	-	CASSHGLPSNQPQHF	TGTGCCAGCAGTCACGGACTGCCGAGCAATCAGCCCCAGCATTTT
TRBJ1-4	TRBV28	-	TRBD1	CASSPSGTGISEKLFF	TGTGCCAGCAGTCCCTCCGGGACAGGGATTAGTGAAAAACTGTTTTTT
TRBJ1-1	TRBV29-1	-	TRBD1	CSRGTGDTEAFF	TGCAGCAGAGGGACAGGGGACACTGAAGCTTTCTTT
TRBJ2-1	TRBV5-1	-	-	CASRRTSGVYNEQFF	TGCGCCAGCAGACGCACTAGTGGGGTTTACAATGAGCAGTTCTTC
TRBJ2-7	TRBV19	few	-	CASSLLQGSYEQYF	TGTGCCAGTAGTCTCCTCCAGGGCTCCTACGAGCAGTACTTC
TRBJ2-7	TRBV6-6	-	-	CASKPGSYEQYF	TGTGCCAGCAAACCGGGGTCTTACGAGCAGTACTTC
TRBJ2-2	TRBV18	once	TRBD2	CASSPRVAGVTGELFF	TGTGCCAGCTCACCACGGGTAGCGGGAGTCACCGGGGAGCTGTTTTTT
TRBJ2-7	TRBV15	-	-	CATSSGEAYEQYF	TGTGCCACCAGCAGCGGGGAGGCCTACGAGCAGTACTTC
TRBJ1-4	TRBV5-6	-	TRBD1	CASSALGQGGEKLFF	TGTGCCAGCAGCGCGCTAGGACAGGGGGGAGAAAAACTGTTTTTT
TRBJ2-7	TRBV6-5	-	-	CASSRQSSYEQYF	TGTGCCAGCAGTCGACAGAGCTCCTACGAGCAGTACTTC
TRBJ2-7	TRBV28	-	TRBD1	CASIPGGQDEQYF	TGTGCCAGCATCCCAGGGGGCCAGGACGAGCAGTACTTC
TRBJ1-2	TRBV5-4	-	-	CASSLGAGVIYGYTF	TGTGCCAGCAGCTTGGGGGCGGGGGTGATCTATGGCTACACCTTC
TRBJ1-1	TRBV2	-	-	CASLQGGNTEAFF	TGTGCCAGCCTACAGGGTGGGAACACTGAAGCTTTCTTT
TRBJ2-1	TRBV6-5	-	-	CASRIRNEQFF	TGTGCCAGCCGTATACGGAATGAGCAGTTCTTC
TRBJ2-7	TRBV12-2	-	-	CASRFPVTGQGDYEQYF	TGTGCAAGTCGCTTCCCGGTAACGGGACAGGGAGACTACGAGCAGTACTTC
TRBJ1-4	TRBV28	-	TRBD1	CASSSTGEGREKLFF	TGTGCCAGCAGCTCGACAGGGGAAGGGAGAGAAAAACTGTTTTTT
TRBJ1-2	TRBV6-5	-	-	CASTVPSDYGYTF	TGTGCCAGCACCGTCCCCTCCGACTATGGCTACACCTTC
TRBJ2-1	TRBV7-3	-	-	CASRPSGENEQFF	TGTGCCAGCAGACCGTCGGGAGAAAATGAGCAGTTCTTC
TRBJ2-5	TRBV9	-	TRBD1	CASSSSGTGRETQYF	TGTGCCAGCAGCTCTTCCGGGACAGGGCGAGAGACCCAGTACTTC
TRBJ2-7	TRBV19	few	TRBD2	CASSIHGRAGEQYF	TGTGCCAGTAGTATTCACGGGAGGGCGGGAGAGCAGTACTTC
TRBJ1-2	TRBV7-2	once	TRBD1	CASSSRTGANYGYTF	TGTGCCAGCAGCTCGCGGACAGGGGCTAACTATGGCTACACCTTC
TRBJ1-2	TRBV4-3	-	-	CASSQGRGAGYGYTF	TGCGCCAGCAGCCAGGGCCGGGGGGCGGGCTATGGCTACACCTTC
TRBJ1-5	TRBV5-5	-	TRBD1	CASSSGTGGDQPQHF	TGTGCCAGCAGCTCGGGGACAGGGGGCGATCAGCCCCAGCATTTT
TRBJ2-1	TRBV10-1	-	TRBD2	CATSGTSVGEQFF	TGCGCCACCTCTGGGACTAGCGTAGGTGAGCAGTTCTTC
TRBJ2-2	TRBV9	many	-	CASSSPREVGELFF	TGTGCCAGCAGCTCCCCGCGGGAAGTCGGGGAGCTGTTTTTT
TRBJ2-1	TRBV4-1	-	TRBD1	CASSPSGTGGVRQFF	TGCGCCAGCAGCCCATCCGGGACAGGGGGCGTGCGGCAGTTCTTC
TRBJ1-2	TRBV19	-	-	CASSTRWAVYGYTF	TGTGCCAGTAGTACCCGGTGGGCAGTCTATGGCTACACCTTC
TRBJ2-3	TRBV28	-	-	CASTPGGTDTQYF	TGTGCCAGCACCCCCGGGGGCACAGATACGCAGTATTTT
TRBJ2-7	TRBV19	-	-	CASSIGARYEQYF	TGTGCCAGTAGTATTGGGGCCCGCTACGAGCAGTACTTC
TRBJ2-6	TRBV28	few	-	CASRPDSSGANVLTF	TGTGCCAGCAGACCCGACAGTTCTGGGGCCAACGTCCTGACTTTC
TRBJ1-4	TRBV10-1	-	-	CAEGAAATNEKLFF	TGCGCCGAAGGGGCCGCAGCAACTAATGAAAAACTGTTTTTT
TRBJ2-3	TRBV3-1/TRBV3-2	once	-	CASSQDPARAYTDTQYF	TGTGCCAGCAGCCAAGATCCGGCGCGGGCCTACACAGATACGCAGTATTTT
TRBJ2-7	TRBV6-2/TRBV6-3	-	TRBD2	CASSSASGRALRYEQYF	TGTGCCAGCAGTTCGGCTAGCGGGAGGGCCCTCCGATACGAGCAGTACTTC
TRBJ1-6	TRBV2	-	TRBD1	CASSGQGVGTFNSPLHF	TGTGCCAGCAGTGGACAGGGGGTCGGGACATTTAATTCACCCCTCCACTTT
TRBJ2-3	TRBV18	once	-	CASSPKGDTQYF	TGTGCCAGCTCCCCTAAGGGGGATACGCAGTATTTT
TRBJ2-7	TRBV6-6	-	-	CASSYRQVSSYEQYF	TGTGCCAGCAGTTACAGACAGGTTAGCTCCTACGAGCAGTACTTC
TRBJ2-1	TRBV6-2/TRBV6-3	-	TRBD2	CASSTRLAGVGYNEQFF	TGTGCCAGCAGTACACGACTAGCGGGAGTAGGTTACAATGAGCAGTTCTTC
TRBJ1-5	TRBV19	-	TRBD1	CASSISGVVQGAEGNQPQHF	TGTGCCAGTAGTATATCAGGGGTGGTACAGGGGGCAGAGGGCAATCAGCCCCAGCATTTT
TRBJ2-4	TRBV28	few	-	CASSLIGRKNIQYF	TGTGCCAGCAGTTTAATCGGCAGGAAAAACATTCAGTACTTC
TRBJ1-4	TRBV4-1	-	TRBD1	CASSQVGQQNEKLFF	TGCGCCAGCAGCCAAGTGGGACAGCAAAATGAAAAACTGTTTTTT
TRBJ2-6	TRBV18	-	-	CASSEQGSSGANVLTF	TGTGCCAGCTCGGAGCAGGGCAGCTCTGGGGCCAACGTCCTGACTTTC
TRBJ2-1	TRBV24-1	-	TRBD2	CATSVPSLAGGGNEQFF	TGTGCCACCAGTGTCCCGTCTCTAGCGGGAGGGGGCAATGAGCAGTTCTTC
TRBJ2-3	TRBV4-2	-	TRBD2	CASSQTSLAATDTQYF	TGTGCCAGCAGCCAAACCTCCCTAGCGGCCACAGATACGCAGTATTTT
TRBJ1-5	TRBV24-1	-	TRBD1	CATSDHLGQGHF	TGTGCCACCAGTGATCATTTGGGACAGGGGCATTTT
TRBJ2-1	TRBV3-1/TRBV3-2	-	TRBD2	CASGSQGNLAGTQFF	TGTGCCAGCGGGTCCCAAGGCAATCTAGCGGGCACGCAGTTCTTC
TRBJ2-7	TRBV30	few	-	CAWSGDSFTYEQYF	TGTGCCTGGAGTGGCGACAGCTTCACCTACGAGCAGTACTTC
TRBJ2-1	TRBV27	-	-	CASSLDLRGSSYNEQFF	TGTGCCAGCAGTTTAGACCTTAGGGGGAGCTCCTACAATGAGCAGTTCTTC
TRBJ2-7	TRBV28	many	TRBD2	CASSPGLAGRRPYEQYF	TGTGCCAGCAGTCCGGGACTAGCTGGGAGGAGGCCCTACGAGCAGTACTTC
TRBJ2-1	TRBV29-1	-	TRBD2	CSADSGLADEQFF	TGCAGCGCGGATTCCGGACTAGCGGATGAGCAGTTCTTC